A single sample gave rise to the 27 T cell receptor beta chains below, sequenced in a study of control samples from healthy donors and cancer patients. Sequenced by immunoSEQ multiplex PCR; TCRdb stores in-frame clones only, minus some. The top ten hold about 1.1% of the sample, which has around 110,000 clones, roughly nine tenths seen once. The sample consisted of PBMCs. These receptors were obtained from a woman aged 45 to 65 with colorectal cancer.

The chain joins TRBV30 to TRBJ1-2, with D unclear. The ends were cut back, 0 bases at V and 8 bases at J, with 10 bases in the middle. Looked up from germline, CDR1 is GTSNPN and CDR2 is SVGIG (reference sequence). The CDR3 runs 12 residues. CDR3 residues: CAWSVNPSGYTF. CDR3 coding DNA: TGTGCCTGGAGTGTAAACCCGAGCGGCTACACCTTC. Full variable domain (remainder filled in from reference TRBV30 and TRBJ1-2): SQTIHQWPATLVQPVGSPLSLECTVEGTSNPNLYWYRQAAGRGLQLLFYSVGIGQISSEVPQNLSASRPQDRQFILSSKKLLLSDSGFYLCAWSVNPSGYTFGSGTRLTVV.

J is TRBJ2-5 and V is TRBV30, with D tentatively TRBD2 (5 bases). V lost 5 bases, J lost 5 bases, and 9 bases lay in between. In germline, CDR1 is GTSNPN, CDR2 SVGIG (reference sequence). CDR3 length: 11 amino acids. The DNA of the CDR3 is TGTGCCTGGGCGGGTGGGGAGACCCAGTACTTC. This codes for CAWAGGETQYF.

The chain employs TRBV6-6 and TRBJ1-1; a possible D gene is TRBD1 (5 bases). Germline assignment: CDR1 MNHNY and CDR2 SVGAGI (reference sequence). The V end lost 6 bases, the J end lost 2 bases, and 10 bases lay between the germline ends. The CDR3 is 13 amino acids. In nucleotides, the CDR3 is TGTGCCAGCAGCGCCAGGGTCAACACTGAAGCTTTCTTT. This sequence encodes CASSARVNTEAFF.

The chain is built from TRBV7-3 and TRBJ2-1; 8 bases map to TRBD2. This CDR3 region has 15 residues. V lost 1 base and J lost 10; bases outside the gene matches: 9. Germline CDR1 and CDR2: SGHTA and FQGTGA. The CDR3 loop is CASSLMVGGGQEQFF. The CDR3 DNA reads TGTGCCAGCAGCTTAATGGTTGGCGGGGGGCAAGAGCAGTTCTTC.

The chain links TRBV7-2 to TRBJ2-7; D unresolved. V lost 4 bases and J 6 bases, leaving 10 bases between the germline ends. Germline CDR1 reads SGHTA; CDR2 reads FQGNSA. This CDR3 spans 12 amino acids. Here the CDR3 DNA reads TGTGCCAGCAGCTCCGGGTCACGCGAGCAGTACTTC. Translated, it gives CASSSGSREQYF.

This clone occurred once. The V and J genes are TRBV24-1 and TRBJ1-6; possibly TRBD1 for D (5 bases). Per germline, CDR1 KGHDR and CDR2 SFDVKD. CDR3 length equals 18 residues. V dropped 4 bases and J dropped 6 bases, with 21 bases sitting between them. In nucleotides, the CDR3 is TGTGCCACCAGTGACCTACCTAGAATCGACAGAATTAATTCACCCCTCCACTTT. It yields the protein CATSDLPRIDRINSPLHF.

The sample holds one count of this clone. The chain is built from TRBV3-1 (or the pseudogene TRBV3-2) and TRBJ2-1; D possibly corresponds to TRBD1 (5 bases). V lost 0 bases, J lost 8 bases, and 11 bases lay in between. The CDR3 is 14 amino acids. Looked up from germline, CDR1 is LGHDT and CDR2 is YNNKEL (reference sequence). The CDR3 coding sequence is TGTGCCAGCAGCCAAGAGGCAGGGTCCGATGAGCAGTTCTTC. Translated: CASSQEAGSDEQFF.

The chain's CDR3 is CASSKLARSYNEQFF. The CDR3, as DNA: TGTGCCAGCAGTAAACTAGCACGCTCCTACAATGAGCAGTTCTTC. The genes are TRBV6-6 and TRBJ2-1, with D maybe TRBD2 (6 bases). This CDR3 is built from 15 residues. Germline V gene sequence: CDR1 MNHNY, CDR2 SVGAGI (reference sequence). V dropped 5 bases and J dropped 0 bases, with 11 bases sitting between them.

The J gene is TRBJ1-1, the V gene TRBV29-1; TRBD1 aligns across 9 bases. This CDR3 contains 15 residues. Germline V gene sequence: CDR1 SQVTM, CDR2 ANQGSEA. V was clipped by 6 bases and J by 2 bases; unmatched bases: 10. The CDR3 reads CSVKLPDRGNTEAFF. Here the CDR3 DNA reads TGCAGCGTCAAATTACCGGACAGGGGTAACACTGAAGCTTTCTTT.

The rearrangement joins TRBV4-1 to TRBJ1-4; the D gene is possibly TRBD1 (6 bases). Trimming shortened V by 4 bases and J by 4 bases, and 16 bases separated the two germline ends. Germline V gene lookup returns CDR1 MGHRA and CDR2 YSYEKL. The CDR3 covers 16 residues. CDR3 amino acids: CASSPARTADNEKLFF. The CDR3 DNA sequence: TGCGCCAGCAGCCCCGCCCGGACAGCGGATAATGAAAAACTGTTTTTT.

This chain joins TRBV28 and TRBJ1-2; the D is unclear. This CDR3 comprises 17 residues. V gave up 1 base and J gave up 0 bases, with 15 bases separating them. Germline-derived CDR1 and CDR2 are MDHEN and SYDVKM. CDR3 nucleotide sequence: TGTGCCAGCAGTTTATTAGGGCAGAGTATCGCTAACTATGGCTACACCTTC. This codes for CASSLLGQSIANYGYTF.

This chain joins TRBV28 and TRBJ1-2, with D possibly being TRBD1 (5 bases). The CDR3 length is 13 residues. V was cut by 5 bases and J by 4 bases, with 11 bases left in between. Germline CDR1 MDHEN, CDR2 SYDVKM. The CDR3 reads CASSTGAPYGYTF. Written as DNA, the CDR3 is TGTGCCAGCAGTACCGGGGCCCCCTATGGCTACACCTTC.

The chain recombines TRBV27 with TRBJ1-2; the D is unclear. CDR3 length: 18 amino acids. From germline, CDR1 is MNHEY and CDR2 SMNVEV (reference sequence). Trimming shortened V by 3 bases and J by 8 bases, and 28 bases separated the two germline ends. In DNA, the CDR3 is TGTGCCAGCAGTTTGGCGGGCGCTACTTTACAAGGCCTCGGGGGCTACACCTTC. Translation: CASSLAGATLQGLGGYTF.

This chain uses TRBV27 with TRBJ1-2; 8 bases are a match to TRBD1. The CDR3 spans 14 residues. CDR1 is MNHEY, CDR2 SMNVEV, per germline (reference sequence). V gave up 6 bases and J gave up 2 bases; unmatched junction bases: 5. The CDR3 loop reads CASRPGQANYGYTF. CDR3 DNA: TGTGCCAGCAGGCCGGGACAGGCGAACTATGGCTACACCTTC.

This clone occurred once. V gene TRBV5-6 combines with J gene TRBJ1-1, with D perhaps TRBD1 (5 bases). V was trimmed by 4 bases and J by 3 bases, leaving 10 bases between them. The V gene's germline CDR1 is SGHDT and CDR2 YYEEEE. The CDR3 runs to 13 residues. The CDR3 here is CASSPGRYTEAFF. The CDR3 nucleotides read TGTGCCAGCAGCCCGGGACGGTACACTGAAGCTTTCTTT.

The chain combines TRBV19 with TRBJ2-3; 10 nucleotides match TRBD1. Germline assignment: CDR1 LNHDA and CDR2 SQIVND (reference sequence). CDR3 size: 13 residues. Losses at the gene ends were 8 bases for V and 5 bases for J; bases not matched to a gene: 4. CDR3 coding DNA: TGTGCCAGTGGGACAGGGGCAAGAGATACGCAGTATTTT. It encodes CASGTGARDTQYF. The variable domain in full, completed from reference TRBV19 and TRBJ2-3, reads DGGITQSPKYLFRKEGQNVTLSCEQNLNHDAMYWYRQDPGQGLRLIYYSQIVNDFQKGDIAEGYSVSREKKESFPLTVTSAQKNPTAFYLCASGTGARDTQYFGPGTRLTVL.

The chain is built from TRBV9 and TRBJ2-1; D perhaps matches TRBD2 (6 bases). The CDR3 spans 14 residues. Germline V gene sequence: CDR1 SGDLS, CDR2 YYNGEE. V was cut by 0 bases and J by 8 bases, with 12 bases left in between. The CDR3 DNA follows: TGTGCCAGCAGCGTAGTTCTAGCGAGTGATGAGCAGTTCTTC. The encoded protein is CASSVVLASDEQFF. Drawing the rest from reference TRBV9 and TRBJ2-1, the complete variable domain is DSGVTQTPKHLITATGQRVTLRCSPRSGDLSVYWYQQSLDQGLQFLIQYYNGEERAKGNILERFSAQQFPDLHSELNLSSLELGDSALYFCASSVVLASDEQFFGPGTRLTVL.

CDR3 loop: CASSRADRANYGYTF. CDR3 nucleotides: TGCGCCAGCAGCCGCGCAGATCGGGCTAACTATGGCTACACCTTC. V gene TRBV4-1 combines with J gene TRBJ1-2, with unresolved D. Between the trimmed V and J ends, which lost 4 bases and 0 bases, there was a span of 12 bases. The CDR3 totals 15 residues. Germline CDR1 is MGHRA and CDR2 is YSYEKL.

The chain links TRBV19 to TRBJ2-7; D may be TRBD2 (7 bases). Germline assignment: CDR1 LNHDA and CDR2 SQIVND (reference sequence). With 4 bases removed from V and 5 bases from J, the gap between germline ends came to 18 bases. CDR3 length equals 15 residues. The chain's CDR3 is CASSTPGGRVHEQYF. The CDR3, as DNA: TGTGCCAGTAGTACCCCGGGGGGCAGGGTCCACGAGCAGTACTTC.

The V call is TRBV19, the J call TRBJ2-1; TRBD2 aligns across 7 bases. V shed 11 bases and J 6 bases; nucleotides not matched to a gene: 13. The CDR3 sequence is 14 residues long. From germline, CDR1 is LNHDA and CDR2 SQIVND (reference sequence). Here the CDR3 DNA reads TGTGCCGGCGCACCTAGCGGAGGTTCCAATGAGCAGTTCTTC. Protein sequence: CAGAPSGGSNEQFF.

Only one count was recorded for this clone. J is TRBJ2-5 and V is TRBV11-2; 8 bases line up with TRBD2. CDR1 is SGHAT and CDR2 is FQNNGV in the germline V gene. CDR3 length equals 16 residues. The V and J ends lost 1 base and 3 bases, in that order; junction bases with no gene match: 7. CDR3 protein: CASSLGRGELEETQYF. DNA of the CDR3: TGTGCCAGCAGCTTAGGGCGGGGGGAGTTGGAAGAGACCCAGTACTTC. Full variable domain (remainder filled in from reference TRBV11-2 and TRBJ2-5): EAGVAQSPRYKIIEKRQSVAFWCNPISGHATLYWYQQILGQGPKLLIQFQNNGVVDDSQLPKDRFSAERLKGVDSTLKIQPAKLEDSAVYLCASSLGRGELEETQYFGPGTRLLVL.

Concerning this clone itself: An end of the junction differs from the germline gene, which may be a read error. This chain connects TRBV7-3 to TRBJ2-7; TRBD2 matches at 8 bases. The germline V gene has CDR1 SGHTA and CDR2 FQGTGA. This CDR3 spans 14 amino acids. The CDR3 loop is CASRLSGRRYEQYF. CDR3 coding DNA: TGTGCCAGCAGATTAAGCGGGAGAAGATACGAGCAGTACTTC.

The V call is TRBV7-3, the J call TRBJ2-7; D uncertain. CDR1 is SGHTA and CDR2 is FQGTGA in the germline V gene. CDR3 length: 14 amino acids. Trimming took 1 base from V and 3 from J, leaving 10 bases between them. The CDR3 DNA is TGTGCCAGCAGCTTAAGCCCAGAATACTACGAGCAGTACTTC. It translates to CASSLSPEYYEQYF.

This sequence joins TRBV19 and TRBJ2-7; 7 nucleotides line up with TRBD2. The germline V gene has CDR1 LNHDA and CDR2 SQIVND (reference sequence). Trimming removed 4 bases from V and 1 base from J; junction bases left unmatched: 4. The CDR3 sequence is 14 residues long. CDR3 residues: CASSRSSGSYEQYF. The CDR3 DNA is TGTGCCAGTAGTAGGTCTAGCGGTTCCTACGAGCAGTACTTC.

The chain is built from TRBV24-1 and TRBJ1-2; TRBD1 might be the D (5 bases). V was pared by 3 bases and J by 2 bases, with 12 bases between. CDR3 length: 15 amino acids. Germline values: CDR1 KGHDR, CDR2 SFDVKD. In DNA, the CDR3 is TGTGCCACCAGTGATGCGGGACGCCCCAACTATGGCTACACCTTC. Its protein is CATSDAGRPNYGYTF.

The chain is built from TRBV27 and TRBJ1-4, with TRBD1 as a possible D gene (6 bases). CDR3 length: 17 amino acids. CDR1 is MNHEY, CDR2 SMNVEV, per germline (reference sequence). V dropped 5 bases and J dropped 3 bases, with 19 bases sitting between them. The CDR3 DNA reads TGTGCCAGCAGTGCCTCCGCTCACAGGGTGCCTAATGAAAAACTGTTTTTT. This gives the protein CASSASAHRVPNEKLFF.

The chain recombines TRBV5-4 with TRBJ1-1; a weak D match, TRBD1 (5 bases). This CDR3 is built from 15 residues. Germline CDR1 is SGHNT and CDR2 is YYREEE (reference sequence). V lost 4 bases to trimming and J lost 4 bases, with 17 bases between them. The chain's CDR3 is CASSPGPGGGTEAFF. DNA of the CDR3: TGTGCCAGCAGCCCTGGGCCCGGGGGGGGCACTGAAGCTTTCTTT.